The sequence of this T cell receptor (beta chain) was determined in a study of blood T cell repertoires in COVID-19 (dated by TCRdb to 2018 to 2020). At the level of the whole study: The collaborator samples originated in the United States, Italy and Spain and spanned the acute and convalescent phases of COVID-19. The prospective study material was composed of cDNA or gDNA derived from T cells, B-cell-depleted T cells, or PBMCs. Deeply sampled blood TCRbeta repertoires from subjects exposed to, actively infected with, or recovered from COVID-19 were included in the dataset. The repertoires were released in a freely available public database intended as a resource for research on the immune response to SARS-CoV-2. Samples were obtained from the ongoing ImmuneRACE study (first 160 participants) and from about 1,300 subjects provided by 6 global collaborators. Sample metadata almost always included a de-identified subject ID, COVID-19 status, age in years and sex. HLA class I and class II types, where available, came from metadata supplied by the sample provider rather than from assay-based typing. What the research found in general, with its limitations: Clinical and demographic metadata were provided uncurated, with the amount varying by source and participant.

In this sample, this clone turned up once. The antigen it recognizes is unknown. Per-base qualities were not stored, and no clone one base away is much larger. The immunoSEQ Assay, a bias-controlled multiplex PCR, was used to amplify TCRbeta CDR3 regions from genomic DNA. The authors' analysis ran thus. Nucleated cell counts per sample were estimated from amplification of reference gene primers within the assay. To quantify the absolute abundance of each unique TCRbeta CDR3 rearrangement, sequence reads were collapsed and filtered. For each sample, productive Simpson clonality was calculated by taking the square root of Simpson's diversity index across productive rearrangements. TCRdb provides this immuneACCESS table in a form limited to in-frame rearrangements. Some clones are lacking; in checked studies, under half of them reflect an unresolved V gene, and why the rest are absent is not known. The V and J calls and the clone size are those of that table, but D and trimming were determined from the DNA. The sample contains 350,000 to 400,000 clones, roughly 92% of them found a single time. The ten largest clones capture around 0.94% of the sample.

Relative to germline, V is missing 5 bases and J is missing 1 base, with 5 bases of the junction outside any gene match. As encoded in the germline V gene, CDR1 is SGHVS while CDR2 is FNYEAQ. Counted from cysteine to phenylalanine, this CDR3 has 15 amino acids. The read is trimmed to its CDR3 DNA, 45 bases read in frame from base 1. Participants in the prospective study were aged about 18 to 90 years, lived in 20 to 25 United States geographic areas, and enrolled through a virtual design. To assign participants to cohorts, the prospective study relied on clinical history that participants themselves reported in a screening survey and a study questionnaire. Exposed participants were defined as having been in contact with someone with a PCR-confirmed or clinician-diagnosed COVID-19 case within 2 weeks of study entry. In the prospective study, whole blood, serum and a nasopharyngeal or oropharyngeal swab were collected from each participant by mobile phlebotomists. Prospective study participants could optionally give additional blood draws and questionnaires over an approximately 2-month period. Before DNA extraction, prospective study blood samples were shipped either frozen or at room temperature.

The source is a woman between 40 and 55 years old who had been exposed to COVID-19. Specimen: PBMCs or T cells enriched from blood (not recorded which). The V gene is TRBV7-6 and the J gene is TRBJ2-7, and TRBD2 matches 10 of the central bases. The CDR3 amino acid sequence is: CASSQGLAASYEQYF. At the DNA level, the sequence is TGTGCCAGCAGCCAAGGACTAGCGGCTTCCTACGAGCAGTACTTC.